The 25 T cell receptor beta chains below come from one sample, sequenced in a study of T cell responses to AZD1222 COVID-19 vaccine. Generated by immunoSEQ multiplex PCR, the TCRdb table keeps only in-frame clones and is missing some. The sample includes about 140,000 clones, 92% seen only once; the top ten take roughly 3.7%. Sequencing was performed on peripheral blood, taken on day 0 of AZD1222 vaccination. These receptors originate from an adult in good health.

The CDR3 DNA sequence: TGTGCCAGCAGCGAGCCTCAAACGACGCCGAATGAGCAGTTCTTC. This codes for CASSEPQTTPNEQFF. This chain connects TRBV5-4 to TRBJ2-1; D is undetermined. In germline, CDR1 is SGHNT, CDR2 YYREEE (reference sequence). V was cut by 4 bases and J by 7 bases, with 18 bases left in between. The CDR3 is 15 amino acids.

This chain uses TRBV19 with TRBJ2-3; D is unclear. The ends were cut back, 9 bases at V and 9 bases at J, with 10 bases in the middle. Germline assignment: CDR1 LNHDA and CDR2 SQIVND (reference sequence). The CDR3 is 10 amino acids. Here the CDR3 DNA reads TGTGCCAGCGGCACAGCCACGCAGTATTTT. It specifies CASGTATQYF.

The chain combines TRBV20-1 with TRBJ2-1; 10 bases are a match to TRBD2. J was trimmed by 9 bases and V by 3 bases; bases with no gene match: 11. CDR1 DFQATT and CDR2 SNEGSKA come from the germline V gene (reference sequence). The CDR3 spans 15 residues. The DNA for the CDR3 is TGCAGTGCTAGTGTAACTAGCGGGAAAAGGGGTGAGCAGTTCTTC. It codes for CSASVTSGKRGEQFF.

The rearrangement uses TRBV27 and TRBJ2-7; TRBD2 matches at 7 bases. The V gene's germline CDR1 is MNHEY and CDR2 SMNVEV (reference sequence). Unmatched junction bases numbered 15, after V lost 8 bases and J lost 8 bases. The CDR3 has 14 amino acids. The chain's CDR3 is CASRSFRGEDKQYF. In DNA, the CDR3 is TGTGCCAGCCGATCGTTCCGGGGGGAGGATAAGCAGTACTTC.

The chain carries TRBV6-2 or TRBV6-3 and TRBJ2-3; the D gene is possibly TRBD2 (5 bases). The V gene lost 6 bases and the J gene lost 3 bases, with 10 bases spanning the gap. Germline values: CDR1 MNHEY, CDR2 SVGEGT. The CDR3 extends over 13 amino acids. DNA for the CDR3: TGTGCCAGCAGGCCTAGCTGGACAGATACGCAGTATTTT. Its translation: CASRPSWTDTQYF.

The rearrangement links TRBV5-8 to TRBJ1-1; D uncertain. This CDR3 contains 14 residues. Between the trimmed V and J ends, which lost 0 bases and 7 bases, there was a span of 13 bases. Germline V gives CDR1 SGHTS, CDR2 YDEGEE. The chain's CDR3 is CASSLASVLVEAFF. CDR3 bases: TGTGCCAGCAGCTTGGCCTCAGTTTTAGTTGAAGCTTTCTTT.

This clone was seen a handful of times. The chain is built from TRBV7-2 and TRBJ2-7, with D maybe TRBD1 (5 bases). Trimming took off 3 bases at V and 4 bases at J, with 16 bases between the two ends. Per the germline V gene, CDR1 is SGHTA and CDR2 is FQGNSA. The CDR3 length is 15 residues. This chain's CDR3 is CASSLGQGKAYEQYF. The CDR3, as DNA: TGTGCCAGCAGCTTGGGCCAGGGTAAGGCTTACGAGCAGTACTTC.

The chain couples TRBV6-5 to TRBJ2-7; 8 nucleotides match TRBD1. The germline V gene encodes CDR1 MNHEY and CDR2 SVGAGI. V lost 8 bases to trimming and J lost 2 bases; unmatched junction nucleotides: 2. The CDR3 spans 12 residues. The CDR3 nucleotides are TGTGCCAGCCAGGGGGCCACCTACGAGCAGTACTTC. Amino acids: CASQGATYEQYF.

The rearrangement joins TRBV24-1 to TRBJ2-3; D may be TRBD1 or TRBD2 (5 bases each). The CDR3 sequence is 16 residues long. V lost 4 bases, J lost 1 base, and 14 bases lay in between. CDR1 and CDR2 from the germline V gene are KGHDR and SFDVKD. The CDR3 DNA reads TGTGCCACCAGTGAAACCGGGACGCCGGGCACAGATACGCAGTATTTT. Protein sequence: CATSETGTPGTDTQYF.

V usage is TRBV5-4 and J usage is TRBJ2-4; 11 bases line up with TRBD1. This CDR3 is built from 14 residues. The junction had 3 bases not matched to a gene; V was cut back by 2 bases and J by 8 bases. Germline values: CDR1 SGHNT, CDR2 YYREEE (reference sequence). CDR3 protein: CASSFWGQGDIQYF. The DNA of the CDR3 is TGTGCCAGCAGCTTCTGGGGACAGGGGGACATTCAGTACTTC.

The chain has TRBV7-9 and TRBJ2-7, with 10 bases matching TRBD2. The CDR3 is made up of 18 amino acids. Germline CDR1 SEHNR, CDR2 FQNEAQ (reference sequence). Trimming took 5 bases from V and 0 from J; bases not matched to a gene: 13. CDR3 coding DNA: TGTGCCAGCAGCCGAACGGGGCTAGCGGGAGTTTCCTCCTACGAGCAGTACTTC. Protein product: CASSRTGLAGVSSYEQYF. Based on the CDR3 plus reference TRBV7-9 and TRBJ2-7, the full variable domain is DTGVSQNPRHKITKRGQNVTFRCDPISEHNRLYWYRQTLGQGPEFLTYFQNEAQLEKSRLLSDRFSAERPKGSFSTLEIQRTEQGDSAMYLCASSRTGLAGVSSYEQYFGPGTRLTVT.

The CDR3 is CASSLGLNYGYTF. The CDR3 DNA sequence: TGTGCCAGCAGCTTAGGTTTAAACTATGGCTACACCTTC. The chain combines TRBV7-8 with TRBJ1-2; D gene unclear. Germline CDR1 SGHVS, CDR2 FQNEAQ. The CDR3 consists of 13 residues. The V end was cut by 1 base, the J end by 2 bases, with 5 bases between.

The V gene is TRBV11-2, the J gene TRBJ2-7; the match to TRBD1 covers 7 bases. The germline CDR1 and CDR2 sequences are SGHAT and FQNNGV. CDR3 length: 19 amino acids. V lost 2 bases, J lost 6 bases, and 22 bases stayed unmatched. The CDR3 sequence is CASSLQKTGRTSSRREQYF. The CDR3, as DNA: TGTGCCAGCAGCTTACAAAAGACAGGGCGGACGTCTAGTCGCCGCGAGCAGTACTTC.

CDR3 in amino acids: CAIRRSNYEQYF. CDR3 in DNA: TGTGCCATCCGCAGGTCGAACTACGAGCAGTACTTC. This chain links TRBV10-3 with TRBJ2-7; D unclear. Germline CDR1 and CDR2: ENHRY and SYGVKD. The CDR3 runs to 12 residues. The germline V and J ends were trimmed by 8 bases and 3 bases, with 11 bases remaining between them.

V usage is TRBV19 and J usage is TRBJ2-2; TRBD1 matches at 7 bases. Germline V gives CDR1 LNHDA, CDR2 SQIVND (reference sequence). This CDR3 is built from 15 residues. Trimming at V came to 7 bases and at J to 0 bases, leaving 5 bases not matched to a gene. The CDR3 loop is CASTQGTANTGELFF. The CDR3 DNA reads as TGTGCCAGTACCCAGGGGACAGCGAACACCGGGGAGCTGTTTTTT.

The V call is TRBV30, the J call TRBJ1-1; D not resolved. V shed 0 bases and J shed 3 bases, with 2 bases lying between them. The CDR3 covers 11 residues. Germline V CDR1 and CDR2: GTSNPN, SVGIG (reference sequence). The CDR3 DNA reads as TGTGCCTGGAGTGTTTACACTGAAGCTTTCTTT. It codes for CAWSVYTEAFF.

V gene TRBV4-3 combines with J gene TRBJ1-2; D call uncertain. From germline, CDR1 is LGHNA and CDR2 YSLEER. V lost 2 bases to trimming and J lost 4 bases, with 8 bases between them. This CDR3 is 13 amino acids long. In nucleotides, the CDR3 is TGCGCCAGCAGCCAATTGGGTCGCTATGGCTACACCTTC. It is translated as CASSQLGRYGYTF.

The genes are TRBV7-9 and TRBJ2-7, with 11 bases that match TRBD1. V shed 5 bases, J shed 3 bases, and the junction held 6 bases outside the gene matches. In germline, CDR1 is SEHNR, CDR2 FQNEAQ (reference sequence). The CDR3 has 15 residues. The DNA of the CDR3 is TGTGCCAGCAGCCCCGCCGGGACAGGGGGCTACGAGCAGTACTTC. It translates to CASSPAGTGGYEQYF.

The CDR3 sequence is CASSLSTGDYYNEQFF. DNA of the CDR3: TGTGCCAGCAGTTTATCAACAGGGGACTACTACAATGAGCAGTTCTTC. This chain joins TRBV28 and TRBJ2-1; D may correspond to TRBD1 or TRBD2 (7 bases each). Per the germline V gene, CDR1 is MDHEN and CDR2 is SYDVKM. The V end lost 1 base, the J end lost 3 bases, and 13 bases lay between the germline ends. CDR3 size: 16 residues.

The chain employs TRBV11-3 and TRBJ2-1; tentatively, D is TRBD1 (6 bases). Germline V lookup: CDR1 SGHNT, CDR2 YENEEA. V lost 5 bases and J 2 bases, leaving 13 bases between the germline ends. The CDR3 runs 15 residues. CDR3 nucleotides: TGTGCCAGCAGCAATAGGGACAAAGCCTACAATGAGCAGTTCTTC. Translation gives CASSNRDKAYNEQFF.

The V gene is TRBV28, the J gene TRBJ1-5, with a possible D match to TRBD1 (5 bases). The CDR3 spans 13 residues. The V gene's germline CDR1 is MDHEN and CDR2 SYDVKM. V lost 6 bases, J lost 6 bases, and 12 bases lay in between. CDR3 loop: CASRQDRAQPQHF. Written as DNA, the CDR3 is TGTGCCAGCAGACAAGACAGAGCTCAGCCCCAGCATTTT.

The CDR3 coding sequence is TGTGCCAGCAGTTTAAGGGAGGCAGATACGCAGTATTTT. It encodes CASSLREADTQYF. This chain joins TRBV27 and TRBJ2-3; tentatively, D is TRBD2 (6 bases). The CDR3 runs to 13 residues. Germline V gene lookup returns CDR1 MNHEY and CDR2 SMNVEV (reference sequence). Trimming pared 2 bases from V and 4 bases from J, leaving 7 bases between.

The chain uses TRBV19 and TRBJ2-5, with D possibly being TRBD2 (6 bases). The CDR3 consists of 13 residues. Per the germline V gene, CDR1 is LNHDA and CDR2 is SQIVND (reference sequence). V was cut by 3 bases and J by 5 bases, with 10 bases left in between. The DNA of the CDR3 is TGTGCCAGTAGTATCGGGGGTCGTGAGACCCAGTACTTC. It translates to CASSIGGRETQYF.

The chain recombines TRBV5-1 with TRBJ2-1; D gene unclear. The CDR3 length is 13 residues. Germline CDR1 reads SGHRS; CDR2 reads YFSETQ. Between the trimmed V and J ends, which lost 0 bases and 9 bases, there was a span of 10 bases. For the CDR3, the DNA is TGCGCCAGCAGCTTGGTGCCGGCTGGTGAGCAGTTCTTC. It encodes CASSLVPAGEQFF.

This clone occurred once. The rearrangement uses TRBV6-4 and TRBJ1-2, with TRBD1 as a possible D gene (6 bases). The length of the CDR3 is 15 residues. Trimming left V 0 bases short and J 6 bases short, with 14 bases between. In germline, CDR1 is MRHNA, CDR2 SNTAGT. The DNA for the CDR3 is TGTGCCAGCAGTGACTCAGGGACAAACCAGGATGGCTACACCTTC. Protein: CASSDSGTNQDGYTF.